This paragraph reports one TCR beta chain. Its antigen is undetermined. This sample was taken from a study of cytomegalovirus exposure and HLA in healthy donors. Primers included in the PCR were 60 Vbeta and 13 Jbeta primers. TCRdb's table, derived via immunoSEQ multiplex PCR, lists solely in-frame clones and lacks some. In the table there are around 200,000 clones, around 75% of which are singletons. Overall study findings and caveats: TCR sequences were mostly rare, though some public TCRs occurred in many donors. Exclusion as indistinguishable affected some V segments, including TRBV6-2 and TRBV6-3. Most subjects had HLA-A and HLA-B alleles reportedly predicted accurately by TCR beta sequences.

V dropped 3 bases and J dropped 1; count of bases not matched to a gene: 6. This CDR3 has 17 amino acids. In germline, CDR1 is MDHEN, CDR2 SYDVKM. This rearrangement joins TRBV28 to TRBJ2-6, with TRBD1 matching 7 bases. The sequence was obtained from a woman aged 30 to 39 in good health and CMV-seropositive. The sequenced material came from PBMCs. The CDR3 coding sequence is TGTGCCAGCAGTTTTTGGACAGGCTCATCTGGGGCCAACGTCCTGACTTTC. It specifies CASSFWTGSSGANVLTF.